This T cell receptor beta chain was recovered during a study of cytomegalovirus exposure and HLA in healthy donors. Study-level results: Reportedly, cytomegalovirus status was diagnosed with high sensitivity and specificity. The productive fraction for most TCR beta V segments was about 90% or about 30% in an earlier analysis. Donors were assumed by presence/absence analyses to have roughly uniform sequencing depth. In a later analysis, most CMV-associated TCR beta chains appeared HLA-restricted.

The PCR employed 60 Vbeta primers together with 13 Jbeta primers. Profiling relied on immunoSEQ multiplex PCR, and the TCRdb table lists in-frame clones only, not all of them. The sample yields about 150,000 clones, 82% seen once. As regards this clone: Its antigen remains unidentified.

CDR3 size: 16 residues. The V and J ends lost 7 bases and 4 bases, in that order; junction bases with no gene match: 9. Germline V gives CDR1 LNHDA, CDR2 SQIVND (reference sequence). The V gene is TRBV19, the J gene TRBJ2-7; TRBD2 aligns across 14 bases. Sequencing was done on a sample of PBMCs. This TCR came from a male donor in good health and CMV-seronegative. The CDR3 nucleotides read TGTGCCAGTAAAGGGACTAGCGGGAGAGGAAGTTACGAGCAGTACTTC. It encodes CASKGTSGRGSYEQYF. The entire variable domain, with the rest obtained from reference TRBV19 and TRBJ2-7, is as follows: DGGITQSPKYLFRKEGQNVTLSCEQNLNHDAMYWYRQDPGQGLRLIYYSQIVNDFQKGDIAEGYSVSREKKESFPLTVTSAQKNPTAFYLCASKGTSGRGSYEQYFGPGTRLTVT.